The 8 T cell receptor beta chains in this list originate from one sample, sequenced in a study of response to subunit inactivated influenza vaccine. TCRdb reanalysed the RT-PCR reads using MiXCR and keeps one entry per CDR3 protein. The repertoire holds more than 600,000 distinct CDR3 sequences, with approximately 17% as singletons. Material: PBMCs from blood, obtained less than 6 days after vaccination. These receptors were obtained from a man between 45 and 60 years old who received an inactivated influenza vaccine.

This clonotype appeared a few times. V gene TRBV20-1 combines with J gene TRBJ1-1; the match to TRBD1 covers 7 bases. The CDR3 has 14 amino acids. CDR1 and CDR2 from the germline V gene are DFQATT and SNEGSKA (reference sequence). The J segment lost 4 bases and the V segment lost 3 bases, leaving 8 bases of the junction unmatched. Here the CDR3 reads CSASRGGGGTEAFF. The CDR3 DNA is TGCAGTGCTAGTAGGGGAGGGGGCGGCACTGAAGCTTTCTTT.

This clonotype has ten or more counts. The chain recombines TRBV20-1 with TRBJ2-1, with TRBD1 matching 7 bases. The V segment lost 0 bases and the J segment 4 bases; nucleotides outside the gene matches: 15. The CDR3 is 18 residues long. The V gene's germline CDR1 is DFQATT and CDR2 SNEGSKA (reference sequence). This chain's CDR3 is CSARDFEARDRDYNEQFF. Written as DNA, the CDR3 is TGCAGTGCTAGAGATTTTGAGGCACGGGACAGAGATTACAATGAGCAGTTCTTC.

This clonotype was seen ten or more times. This sequence joins TRBV5-6 and TRBJ1-3; D not resolved. V was clipped by 4 bases and J by 4 bases, with 15 bases between them. The CDR3 runs 15 residues. Germline loops: CDR1 SGHDT, CDR2 YYEEEE. CDR3 sequence reads: CASSDPEGLGNTIYF. DNA for the CDR3: TGTGCCAGCAGCGACCCCGAGGGCCTGGGAAACACCATATATTTT.

This clonotype was counted many times. This chain uses TRBV11-2 with TRBJ2-1, with D perhaps assigned TRBD1 or TRBD2 (6 bases each). CDR1 and CDR2 from the germline V gene are SGHAT and FQNNGV. V was shortened by 3 bases and J by 8 bases, with 11 bases between the two germline ends. The CDR3 is 13 residues long. CDR3 amino acids: CASSLGRGDEQFF. The CDR3 nucleotides read TGTGCCAGCAGCTTGGGAAGGGGGGATGAGCAGTTCTTC.

DNA of the CDR3: TGTGCCAGCAGCCCTAGCGGGGGGCTTTTGTACAATGAGCAGTTCTTC. Protein product: CASSPSGGLLYNEQFF. The rearrangement links TRBV6-1 to TRBJ2-1; 11 bases agree with TRBD2. The CDR3 length is 16 residues. Germline assignment: CDR1 MNHNS and CDR2 SASEGT. V shed 6 bases and J 4 bases; nucleotides not matched to a gene: 8.

The chain is built from TRBV10-3 and TRBJ1-5; D is possibly TRBD1 (5 bases). V was shortened by 6 bases and J by 3 bases, with 12 bases between the two germline ends. Germline V gives CDR1 ENHRY, CDR2 SYGVKD. The CDR3 contains 14 residues. In nucleotides, the CDR3 is TGTGCCATCAGCGAGCGGACAACCAATCAGCCCCAGCATTTT. It translates to CAISERTTNQPQHF.

This chain uses TRBV7-2 with TRBJ2-5; no clear D gene. V was trimmed by 6 bases and J by 9 bases, leaving 11 bases between them. This CDR3 comprises 11 residues. Germline V gene data show CDR1 as SGHTA and CDR2 as FQGNSA. For the CDR3, the DNA is TGTGCCAGCAGTAACCTATGGTCCCAGTACTTC. This sequence encodes CASSNLWSQYF.

Only a few counts were recorded for this clonotype. Here the CDR3 DNA reads TGCGCCAGCAGCTCGTCAGGGGGATCGCGTGAGCAGTACTTC. Translating gives CASSSSGGSREQYF. The chain employs TRBV5-1 and TRBJ2-7; 7 nucleotides align to TRBD1. Germline V gene sequence: CDR1 SGHRS, CDR2 YFSETQ. CDR3 length equals 14 residues. J was trimmed by 7 bases and V by 3 bases; bases with no gene match: 10.